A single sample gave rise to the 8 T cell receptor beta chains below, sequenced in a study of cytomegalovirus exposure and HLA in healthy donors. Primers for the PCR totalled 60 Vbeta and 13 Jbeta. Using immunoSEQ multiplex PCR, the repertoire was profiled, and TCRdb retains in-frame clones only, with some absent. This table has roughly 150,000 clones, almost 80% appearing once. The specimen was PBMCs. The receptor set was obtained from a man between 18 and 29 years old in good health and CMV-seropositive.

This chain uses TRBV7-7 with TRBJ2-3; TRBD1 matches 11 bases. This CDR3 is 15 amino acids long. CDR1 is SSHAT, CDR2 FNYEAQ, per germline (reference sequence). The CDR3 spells CASSWTGGPTDTQYF. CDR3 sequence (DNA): TGTGCTAGCTCATGGACAGGGGGCCCCACAGATACGCAGTATTTT.

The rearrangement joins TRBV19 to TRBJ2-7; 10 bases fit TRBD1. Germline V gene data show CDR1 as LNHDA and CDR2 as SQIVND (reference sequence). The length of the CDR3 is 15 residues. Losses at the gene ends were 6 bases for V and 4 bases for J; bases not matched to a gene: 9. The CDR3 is CASSLIGQGEYEQYF. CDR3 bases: TGTGCCAGTAGCCTAATCGGACAGGGGGAATACGAGCAGTACTTC.

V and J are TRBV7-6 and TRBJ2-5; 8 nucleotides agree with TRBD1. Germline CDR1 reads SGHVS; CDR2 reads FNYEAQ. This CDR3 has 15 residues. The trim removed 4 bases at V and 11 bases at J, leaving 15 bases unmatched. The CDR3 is CASSSRQGHQKEQYF. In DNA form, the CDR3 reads TGTGCCAGCAGCTCTAGACAGGGGCACCAGAAGGAGCAGTACTTC.

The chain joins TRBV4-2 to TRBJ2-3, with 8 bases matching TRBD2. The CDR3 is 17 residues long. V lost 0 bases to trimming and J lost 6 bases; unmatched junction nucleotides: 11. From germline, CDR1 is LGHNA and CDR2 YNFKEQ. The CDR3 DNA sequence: TGTGCCAGCAGCCAAGAAGTAACGGGAGGGCCAACGGATACGCAGTATTTT. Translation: CASSQEVTGGPTDTQYF.

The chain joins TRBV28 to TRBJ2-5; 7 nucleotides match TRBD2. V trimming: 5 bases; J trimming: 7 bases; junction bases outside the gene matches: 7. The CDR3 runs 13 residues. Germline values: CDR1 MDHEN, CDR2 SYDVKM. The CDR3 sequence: CASSPGLGLTQYF. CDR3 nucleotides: TGTGCCAGCAGTCCTGGACTAGGACTGACCCAGTACTTC.

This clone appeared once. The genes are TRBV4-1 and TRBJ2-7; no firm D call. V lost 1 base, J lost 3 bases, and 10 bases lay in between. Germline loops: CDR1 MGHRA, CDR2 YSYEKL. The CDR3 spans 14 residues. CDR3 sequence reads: CASSQVSSDYEQYF. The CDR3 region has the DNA TGCGCCAGCAGCCAAGTTTCGAGTGACTACGAGCAGTACTTC.

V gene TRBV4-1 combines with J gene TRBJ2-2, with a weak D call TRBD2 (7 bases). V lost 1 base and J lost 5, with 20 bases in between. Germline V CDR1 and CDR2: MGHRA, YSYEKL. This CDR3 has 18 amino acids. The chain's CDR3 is CASSQGLVGGAFTGELFF. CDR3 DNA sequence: TGCGCCAGCAGCCAAGGCCTAGTGGGGGGGGCCTTTACCGGGGAGCTGTTTTTT.

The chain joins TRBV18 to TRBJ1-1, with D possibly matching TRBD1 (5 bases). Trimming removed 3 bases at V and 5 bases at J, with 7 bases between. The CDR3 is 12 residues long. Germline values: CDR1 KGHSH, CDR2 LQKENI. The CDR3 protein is CASSPQGTEAFF. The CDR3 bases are TGTGCCAGCTCACCCCAGGGTACTGAAGCTTTCTTT.